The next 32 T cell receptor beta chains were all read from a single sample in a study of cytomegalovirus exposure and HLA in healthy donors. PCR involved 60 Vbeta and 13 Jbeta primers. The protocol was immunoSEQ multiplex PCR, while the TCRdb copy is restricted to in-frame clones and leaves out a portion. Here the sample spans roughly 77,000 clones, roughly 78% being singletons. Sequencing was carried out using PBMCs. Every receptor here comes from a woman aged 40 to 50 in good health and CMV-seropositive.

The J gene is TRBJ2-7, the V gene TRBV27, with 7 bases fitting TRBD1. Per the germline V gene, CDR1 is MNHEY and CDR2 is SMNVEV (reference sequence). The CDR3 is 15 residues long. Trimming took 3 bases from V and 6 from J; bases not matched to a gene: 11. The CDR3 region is CASSFSGQLSFEQYF. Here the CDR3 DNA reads TGTGCCAGCAGTTTTTCGGGACAGCTTTCGTTCGAGCAGTACTTC.

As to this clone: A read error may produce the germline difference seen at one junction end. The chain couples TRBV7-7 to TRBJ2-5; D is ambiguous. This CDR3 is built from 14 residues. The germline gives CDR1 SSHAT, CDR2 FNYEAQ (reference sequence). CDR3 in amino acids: CASSLTPDGETQYF. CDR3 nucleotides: TGTGCTAGCAGCTTAACCCCAGACGGGGAGACCCAGTACTTC.

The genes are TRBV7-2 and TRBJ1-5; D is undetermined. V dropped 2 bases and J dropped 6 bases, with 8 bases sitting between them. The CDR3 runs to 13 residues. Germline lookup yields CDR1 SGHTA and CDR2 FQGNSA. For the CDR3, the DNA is TGTGCCAGCAGCTTACGGGTGGGTCAGCCCCAGCATTTT. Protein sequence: CASSLRVGQPQHF.

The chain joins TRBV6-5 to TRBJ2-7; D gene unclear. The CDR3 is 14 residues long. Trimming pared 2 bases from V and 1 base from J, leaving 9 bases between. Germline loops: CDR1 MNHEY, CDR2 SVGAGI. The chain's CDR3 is CASSYTLESYEQYF. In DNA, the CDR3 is TGTGCCAGCAGTTACACCCTAGAATCCTACGAGCAGTACTTC.

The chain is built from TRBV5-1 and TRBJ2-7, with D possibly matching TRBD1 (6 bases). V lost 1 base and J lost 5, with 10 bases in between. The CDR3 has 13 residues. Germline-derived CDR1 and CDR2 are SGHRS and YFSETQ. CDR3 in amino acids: CASSLNRVHEQYF. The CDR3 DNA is TGCGCCAGCAGCTTGAACAGGGTCCACGAGCAGTACTTC.

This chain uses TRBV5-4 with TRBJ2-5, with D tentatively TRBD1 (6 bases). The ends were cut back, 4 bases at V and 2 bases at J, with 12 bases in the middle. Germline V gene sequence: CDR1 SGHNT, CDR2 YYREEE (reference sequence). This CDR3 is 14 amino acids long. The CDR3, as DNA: TGTGCCAGCAGCGTGACAGGTTCTCAAGAGACCCAGTACTTC. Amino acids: CASSVTGSQETQYF.

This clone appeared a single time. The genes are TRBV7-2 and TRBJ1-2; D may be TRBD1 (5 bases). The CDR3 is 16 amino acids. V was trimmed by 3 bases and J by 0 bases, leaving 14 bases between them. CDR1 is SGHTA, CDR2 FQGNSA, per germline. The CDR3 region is CASSLQGSAANYGYTF. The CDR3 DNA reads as TGTGCCAGCAGCTTGCAGGGATCAGCCGCTAACTATGGCTACACCTTC.

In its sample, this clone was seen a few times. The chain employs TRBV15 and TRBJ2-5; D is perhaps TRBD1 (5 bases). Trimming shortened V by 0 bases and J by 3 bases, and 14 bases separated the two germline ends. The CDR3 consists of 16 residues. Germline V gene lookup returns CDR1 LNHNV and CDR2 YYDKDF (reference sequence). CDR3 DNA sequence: TGTGCCACCAGCAGAGATAATTTAGGGGCAGAAGAGACCCAGTACTTC. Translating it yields CATSRDNLGAEETQYF.

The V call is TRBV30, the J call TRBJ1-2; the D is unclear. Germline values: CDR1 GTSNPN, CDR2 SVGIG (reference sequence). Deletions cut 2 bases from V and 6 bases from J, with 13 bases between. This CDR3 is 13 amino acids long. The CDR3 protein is CAWSTLRRDGYTF. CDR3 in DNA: TGTGCCTGGAGTACCCTACGGAGGGATGGCTACACCTTC.

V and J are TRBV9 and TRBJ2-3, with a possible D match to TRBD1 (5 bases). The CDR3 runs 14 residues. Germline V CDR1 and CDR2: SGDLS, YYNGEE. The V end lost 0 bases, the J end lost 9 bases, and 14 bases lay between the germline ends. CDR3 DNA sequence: TGTGCCAGCAGCGTAGAACCAGGGATGAAAACGCAGTATTTT. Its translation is CASSVEPGMKTQYF.

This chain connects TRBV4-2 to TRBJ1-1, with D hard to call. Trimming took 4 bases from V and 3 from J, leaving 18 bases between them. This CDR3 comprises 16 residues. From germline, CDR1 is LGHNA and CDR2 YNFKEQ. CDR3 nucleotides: TGTGCCAGCAGCCCACTATTCAGCGCCGGGGACACTGAAGCTTTCTTT. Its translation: CASSPLFSAGDTEAFF.

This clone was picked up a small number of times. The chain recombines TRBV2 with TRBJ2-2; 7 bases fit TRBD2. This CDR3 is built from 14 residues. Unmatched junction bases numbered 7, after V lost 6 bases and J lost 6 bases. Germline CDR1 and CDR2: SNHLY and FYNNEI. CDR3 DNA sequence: TGTGCCAGCAGGGGGGACTATCGGGCCGGGGAGCTGTTTTTT. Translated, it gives CASRGDYRAGELFF.

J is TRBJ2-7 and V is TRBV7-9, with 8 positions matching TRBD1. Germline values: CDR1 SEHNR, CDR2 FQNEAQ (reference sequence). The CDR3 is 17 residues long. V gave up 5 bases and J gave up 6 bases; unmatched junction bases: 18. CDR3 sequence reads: CASSPTPAYDRGGEQYF. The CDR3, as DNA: TGTGCCAGCAGCCCAACTCCCGCTTACGACAGGGGAGGCGAGCAGTACTTC.

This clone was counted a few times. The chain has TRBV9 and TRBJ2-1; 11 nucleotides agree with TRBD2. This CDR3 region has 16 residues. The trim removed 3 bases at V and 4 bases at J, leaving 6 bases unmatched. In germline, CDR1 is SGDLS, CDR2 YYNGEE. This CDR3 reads CASSAIAGGPYNEQFF. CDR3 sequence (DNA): TGTGCCAGCAGCGCGATAGCGGGGGGGCCGTACAATGAGCAGTTCTTC.

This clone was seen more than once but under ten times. The CDR3 coding sequence is TGCAGCGTTGAAGATAGCGGGGAAGGTGAAAAACTGTTTTTT. Amino acid sequence: CSVEDSGEGEKLFF. The J gene is TRBJ1-4, the V gene TRBV29-1; the D is unclear. The V gene's germline CDR1 is SQVTM and CDR2 ANQGSEA. The CDR3 sequence is 14 residues long. The V end was cut by 0 bases, the J end by 7 bases, with 12 bases between.

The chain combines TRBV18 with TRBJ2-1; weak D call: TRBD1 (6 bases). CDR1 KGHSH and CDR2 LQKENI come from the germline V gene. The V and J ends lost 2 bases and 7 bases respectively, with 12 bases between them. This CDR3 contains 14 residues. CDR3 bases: TGTGCCAGCTCACCAATAGGACAGCCTAATGAGCAGTTCTTC. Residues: CASSPIGQPNEQFF.

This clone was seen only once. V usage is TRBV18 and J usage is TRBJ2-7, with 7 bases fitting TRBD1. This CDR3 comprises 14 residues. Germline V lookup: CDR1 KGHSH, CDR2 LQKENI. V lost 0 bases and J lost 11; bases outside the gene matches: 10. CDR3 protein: CASSPPPQAGGEYF. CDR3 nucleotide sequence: TGTGCCAGCTCACCACCCCCTCAGGCAGGGGGTGAGTACTTC. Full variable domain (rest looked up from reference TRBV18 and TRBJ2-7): NAGVMQNPRHLVRRRGQEARLRCSPMKGHSHVYWYRQLPEEGLKFMVYLQKENIIDESGMPKERFSAEFPKEGPSILRIQQVVRGDSAAYFCASSPPPQAGGEYFGPGTRLTVT.

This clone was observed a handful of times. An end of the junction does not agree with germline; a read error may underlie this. CDR3 DNA: TGTGCTAGCAGCCCGCTGACTAGCGGGGGGCTGCAAGAGACCCAGTACTTC. Protein product: CASSPLTSGGLQETQYF. This chain uses TRBV7-7 with TRBJ2-5; 13 nucleotides line up with TRBD2. The CDR3 has 17 residues. CDR1 and CDR2 from the germline V gene are SSHAT and FNYEAQ (reference sequence).

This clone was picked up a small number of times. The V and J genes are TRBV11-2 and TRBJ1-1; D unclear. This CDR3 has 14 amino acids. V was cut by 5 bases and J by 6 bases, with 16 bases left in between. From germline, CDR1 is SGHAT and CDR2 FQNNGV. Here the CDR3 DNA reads TGTGCCAGCAGCACCTGGTCTCTAGAACCTGAAGCTTTCTTT. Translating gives CASSTWSLEPEAFF.

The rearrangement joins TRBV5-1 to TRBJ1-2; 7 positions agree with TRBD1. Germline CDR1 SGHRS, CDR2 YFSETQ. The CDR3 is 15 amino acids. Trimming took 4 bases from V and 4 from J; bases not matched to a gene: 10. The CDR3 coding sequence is TGCGCCAGCAGCCCACAGGGACAGTTAGGCTATGGCTACACCTTC. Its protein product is CASSPQGQLGYGYTF. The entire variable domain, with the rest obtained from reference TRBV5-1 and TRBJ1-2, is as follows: KAGVTQTPRYLIKTRGQQVTLSCSPISGHRSVSWYQQTPGQGLQFLFEYFSETQRNKGNFPGRFSGRQFSNSRSEMNVSTLELGDSALYLCASSPQGQLGYGYTFGSGTRLTVV.

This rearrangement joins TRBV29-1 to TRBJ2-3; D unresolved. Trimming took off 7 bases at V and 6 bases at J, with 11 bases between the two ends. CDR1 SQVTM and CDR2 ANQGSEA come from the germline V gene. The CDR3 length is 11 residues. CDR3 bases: TGCAGCGGAGGAACTTTTGATACGCAGTATTTT. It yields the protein CSGGTFDTQYF.

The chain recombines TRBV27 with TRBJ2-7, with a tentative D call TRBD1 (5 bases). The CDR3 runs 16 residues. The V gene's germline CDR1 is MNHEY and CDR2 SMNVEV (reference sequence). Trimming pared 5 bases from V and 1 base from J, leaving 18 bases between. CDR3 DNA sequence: TGTGCCAGCAGTGATAAGCAGGGTAAAGGTTCCTACGAGCAGTACTTC. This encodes CASSDKQGKGSYEQYF.

The CDR3 bases are TGTGCCAGCAGTCCTAACAAATGGTCCGGGACAGGGGATCGGGACGAGCAGTACTTC. Protein product: CASSPNKWSGTGDRDEQYF. The J gene is TRBJ2-7, the V gene TRBV7-9; 10 bases match TRBD1. J was trimmed by 5 bases and V by 6 bases; bases with no gene match: 22. The germline CDR1 and CDR2 sequences are SEHNR and FQNEAQ (reference sequence). The CDR3 totals 19 residues.

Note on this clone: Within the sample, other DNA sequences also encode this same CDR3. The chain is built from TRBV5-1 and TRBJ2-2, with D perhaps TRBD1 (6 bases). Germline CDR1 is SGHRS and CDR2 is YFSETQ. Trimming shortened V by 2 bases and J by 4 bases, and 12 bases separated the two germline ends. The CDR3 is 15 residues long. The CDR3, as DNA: TGCGCCAGCAGCTTCGGCAGGGGTGGCACCGGGGAGCTGTTTTTT. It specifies CASSFGRGGTGELFF. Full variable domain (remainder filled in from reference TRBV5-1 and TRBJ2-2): KAGVTQTPRYLIKTRGQQVTLSCSPISGHRSVSWYQQTPGQGLQFLFEYFSETQRNKGNFPGRFSGRQFSNSRSEMNVSTLELGDSALYLCASSFGRGGTGELFFGEGSRLTVL.

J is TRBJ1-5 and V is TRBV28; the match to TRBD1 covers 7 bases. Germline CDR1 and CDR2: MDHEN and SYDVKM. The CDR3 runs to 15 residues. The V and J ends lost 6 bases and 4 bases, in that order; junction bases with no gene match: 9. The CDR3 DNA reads TGTGCCAGCAGGACAGGGCTGGTAGGGAATCAGCCCCAGCATTTT. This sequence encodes CASRTGLVGNQPQHF. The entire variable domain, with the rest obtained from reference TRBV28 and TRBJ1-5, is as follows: DVKVTQSSRYLVKRTGEKVFLECVQDMDHENMFWYRQDPGLGLRLIYFSYDVKMKEKGDIPEGYSVSREKKERFSLILESASTNQTSMYLCASRTGLVGNQPQHFGDGTRLSIL.

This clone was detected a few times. CDR3 amino acids: CASSFRQGFHYEQFF. CDR3 DNA: TGTGCCAGCAGCTTCCGACAGGGTTTTCACTATGAGCAGTTCTTC. The chain links TRBV11-3 to TRBJ2-1, with 7 positions matching TRBD1. Germline CDR1 and CDR2: SGHNT and YENEEA. The CDR3 is 15 residues long. Trimming at V came to 3 bases and at J to 8 bases, leaving 10 bases not matched to a gene.

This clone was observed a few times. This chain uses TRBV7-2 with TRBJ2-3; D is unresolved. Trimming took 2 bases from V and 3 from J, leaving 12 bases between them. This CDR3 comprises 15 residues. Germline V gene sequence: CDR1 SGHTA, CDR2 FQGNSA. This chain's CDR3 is CASSLPRSRTDTQYF. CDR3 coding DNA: TGTGCCAGCAGCTTACCCCGGTCCCGGACAGATACGCAGTATTTT.

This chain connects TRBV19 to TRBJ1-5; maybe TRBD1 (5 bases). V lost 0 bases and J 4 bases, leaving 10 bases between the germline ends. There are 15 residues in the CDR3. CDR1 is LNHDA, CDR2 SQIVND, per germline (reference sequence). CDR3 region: CASSIDLGGNQPQHF. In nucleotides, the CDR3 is TGTGCCAGTAGTATAGATCTGGGGGGAAATCAGCCCCAGCATTTT. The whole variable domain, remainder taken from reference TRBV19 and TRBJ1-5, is DGGITQSPKYLFRKEGQNVTLSCEQNLNHDAMYWYRQDPGQGLRLIYYSQIVNDFQKGDIAEGYSVSREKKESFPLTVTSAQKNPTAFYLCASSIDLGGNQPQHFGDGTRLSIL.

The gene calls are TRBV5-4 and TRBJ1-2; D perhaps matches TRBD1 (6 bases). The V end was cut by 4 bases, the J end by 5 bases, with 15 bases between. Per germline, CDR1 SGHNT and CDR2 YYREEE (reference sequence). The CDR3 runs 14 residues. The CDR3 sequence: CASSPDSGRYGYTF. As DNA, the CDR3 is TGTGCCAGCAGCCCGGACAGTGGGCGGTATGGCTACACCTTC.

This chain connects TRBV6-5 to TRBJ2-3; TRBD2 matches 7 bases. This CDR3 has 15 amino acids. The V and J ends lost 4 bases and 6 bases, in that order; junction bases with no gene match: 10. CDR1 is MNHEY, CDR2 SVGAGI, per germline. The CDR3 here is CASSWGGGNVDTQYF. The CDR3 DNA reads TGTGCCAGCAGTTGGGGGGGTGGCAATGTGGATACGCAGTATTTT.

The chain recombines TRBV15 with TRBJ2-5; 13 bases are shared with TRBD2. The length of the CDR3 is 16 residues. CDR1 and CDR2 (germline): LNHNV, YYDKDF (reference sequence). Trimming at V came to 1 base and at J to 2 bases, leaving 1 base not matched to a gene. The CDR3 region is CATSRGLAGGQETQYF. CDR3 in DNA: TGTGCCACCAGCAGAGGACTAGCGGGGGGACAAGAGACCCAGTACTTC.

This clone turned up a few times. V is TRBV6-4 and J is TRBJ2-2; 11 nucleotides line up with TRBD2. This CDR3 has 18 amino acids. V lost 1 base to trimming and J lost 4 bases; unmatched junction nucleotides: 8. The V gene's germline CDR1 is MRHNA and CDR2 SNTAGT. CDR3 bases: TGTGCCAGCAGTGACTTTGGTAGCGGGGGGGCCGCCACCGGGGAGCTGTTTTTT. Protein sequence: CASSDFGSGGAATGELFF.